This T cell receptor (beta chain) is from a study of blood T cell repertoires in COVID-19. About the research overall: The cDNA or gDNA used as material had been derived from T cells, B-cell-depleted T cells, or PBMCs.

Allocation to cohorts depended on clinical history reported by the participants. The protocol was immunoSEQ multiplex PCR, while the TCRdb copy is restricted to in-frame clones and leaves out a portion. The sample yields some 460,000 clones, approximately 86% seen once. Sequencing input: PBMCs or T cells enriched from blood (not recorded which). The sequence was collected from a woman aged 18-29 years who had recovered from COVID-19.

The CDR3: CASSESFEGQGYQPQHF. As DNA, the CDR3 is TGCGCCAGCAGTGAGTCTTTCGAGGGACAGGGGTATCAGCCCCAGCATTTT. V gene TRBV10-2 combines with J gene TRBJ1-5; TRBD1 aligns across 10 bases. The CDR3 is 17 residues long. J was trimmed by 5 bases and V by 0 bases; bases with no gene match: 7. The germline CDR1 and CDR2 sequences are WSHSY and SAAADI.